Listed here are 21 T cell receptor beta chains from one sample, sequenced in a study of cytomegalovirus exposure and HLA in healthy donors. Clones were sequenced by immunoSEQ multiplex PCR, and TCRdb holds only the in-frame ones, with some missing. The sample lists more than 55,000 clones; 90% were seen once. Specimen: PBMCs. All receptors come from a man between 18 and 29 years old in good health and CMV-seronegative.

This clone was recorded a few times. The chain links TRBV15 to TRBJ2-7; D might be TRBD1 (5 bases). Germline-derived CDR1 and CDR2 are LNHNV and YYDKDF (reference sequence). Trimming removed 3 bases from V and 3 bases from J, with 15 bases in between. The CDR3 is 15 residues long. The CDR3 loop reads CATSRPNQGSYEQYF. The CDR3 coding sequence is TGTGCCACCAGCAGGCCTAATCAGGGAAGCTACGAGCAGTACTTC. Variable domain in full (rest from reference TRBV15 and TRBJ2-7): DAMVIQNPRYQVTQFGKPVTLSCSQTLNHNVMYWYQQKSSQAPKLLFHYYDKDFNNEADTPDNFQSRRPNTSFCFLDIRSPGLGDTAMYLCATSRPNQGSYEQYFGPGTRLTVT.

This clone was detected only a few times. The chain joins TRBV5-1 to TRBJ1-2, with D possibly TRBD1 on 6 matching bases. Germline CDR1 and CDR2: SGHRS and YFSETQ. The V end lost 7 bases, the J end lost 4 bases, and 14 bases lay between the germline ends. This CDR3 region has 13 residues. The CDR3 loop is CASRTALIYGYTF. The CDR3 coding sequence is TGCGCCAGCCGGACAGCCCTCATCTATGGCTACACCTTC.

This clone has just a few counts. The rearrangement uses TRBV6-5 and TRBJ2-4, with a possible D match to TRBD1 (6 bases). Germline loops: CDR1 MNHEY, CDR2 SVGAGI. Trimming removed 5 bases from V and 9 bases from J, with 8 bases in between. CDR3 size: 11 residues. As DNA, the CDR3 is TGTGCCAGCAGTCAGGGGTTCATTCAGTACTTC. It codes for CASSQGFIQYF.

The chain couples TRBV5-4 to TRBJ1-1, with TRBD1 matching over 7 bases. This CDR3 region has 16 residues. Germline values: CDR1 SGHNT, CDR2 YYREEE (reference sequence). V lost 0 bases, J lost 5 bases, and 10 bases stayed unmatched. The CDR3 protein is CASSLALGRGQTEAFF. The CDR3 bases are TGTGCCAGCAGCTTGGCTCTTGGTAGGGGGCAGACTGAAGCTTTCTTT.

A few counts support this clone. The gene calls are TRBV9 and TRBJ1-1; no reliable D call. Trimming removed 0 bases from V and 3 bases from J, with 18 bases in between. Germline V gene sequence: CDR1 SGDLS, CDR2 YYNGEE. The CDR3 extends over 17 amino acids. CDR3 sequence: CASSVAGWGGRDTEAFF. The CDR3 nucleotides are TGTGCCAGCAGCGTAGCAGGCTGGGGAGGTAGGGACACTGAAGCTTTCTTT.

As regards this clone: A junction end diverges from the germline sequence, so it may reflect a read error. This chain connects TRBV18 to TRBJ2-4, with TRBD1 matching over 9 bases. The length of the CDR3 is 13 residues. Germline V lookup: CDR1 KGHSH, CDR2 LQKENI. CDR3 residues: CASSPQGANIQYF. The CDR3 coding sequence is TGTGCCAGCTCCCCACAGGGGGCGAACATTCAGTACTTC.

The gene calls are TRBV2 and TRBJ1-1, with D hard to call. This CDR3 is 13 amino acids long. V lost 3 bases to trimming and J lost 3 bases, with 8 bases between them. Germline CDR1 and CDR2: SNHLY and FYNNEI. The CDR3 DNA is TGTGCCAGCAGTGATTCCCCAGACACTGAAGCTTTCTTT. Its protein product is CASSDSPDTEAFF.

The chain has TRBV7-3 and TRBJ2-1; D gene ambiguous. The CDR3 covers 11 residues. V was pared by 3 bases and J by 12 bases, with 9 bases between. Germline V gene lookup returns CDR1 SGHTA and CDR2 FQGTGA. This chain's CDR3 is CASSFLEMQFF. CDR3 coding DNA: TGTGCCAGCAGCTTTTTGGAGATGCAGTTCTTC.

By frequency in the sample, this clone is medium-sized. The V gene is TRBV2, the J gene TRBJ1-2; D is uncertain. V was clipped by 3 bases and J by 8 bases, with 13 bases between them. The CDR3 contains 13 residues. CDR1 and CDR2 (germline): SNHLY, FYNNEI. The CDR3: CASSDPGTNGYTF. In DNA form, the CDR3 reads TGTGCCAGCAGTGACCCAGGAACAAACGGCTACACCTTC.

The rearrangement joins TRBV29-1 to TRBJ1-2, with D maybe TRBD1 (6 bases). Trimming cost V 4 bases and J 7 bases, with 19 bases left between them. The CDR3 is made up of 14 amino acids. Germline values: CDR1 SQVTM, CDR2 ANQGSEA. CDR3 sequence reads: CSVGKQGEARGYTF. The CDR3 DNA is TGCAGCGTTGGGAAACAGGGAGAGGCGCGTGGCTACACCTTC.

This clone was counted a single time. The CDR3 protein is CATGRTGNYEKLFF. Written as DNA, the CDR3 is TGTGCTACCGGGCGGACAGGGAACTATGAAAAACTGTTTTTT. This chain connects TRBV28 to TRBJ1-4; 8 bases are a match to TRBD1. The CDR3 covers 14 residues. Germline V gene data show CDR1 as MDHEN and CDR2 as SYDVKM.

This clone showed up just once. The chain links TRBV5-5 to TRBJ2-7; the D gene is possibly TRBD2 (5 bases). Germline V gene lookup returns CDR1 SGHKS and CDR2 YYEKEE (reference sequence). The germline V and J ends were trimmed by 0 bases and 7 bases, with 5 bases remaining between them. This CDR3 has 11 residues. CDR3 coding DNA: TGTGCCAGCAGCTTGGGAGGGGAGCAGTACTTC. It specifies CASSLGGEQYF.

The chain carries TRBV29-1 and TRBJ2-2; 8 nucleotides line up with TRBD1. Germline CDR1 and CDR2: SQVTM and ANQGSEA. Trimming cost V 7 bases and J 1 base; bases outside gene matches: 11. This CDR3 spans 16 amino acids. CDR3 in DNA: TGCAGCGCGAGGGGAGACAGGGGAAAGAACACCGGGGAGCTGTTTTTT. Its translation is CSARGDRGKNTGELFF.

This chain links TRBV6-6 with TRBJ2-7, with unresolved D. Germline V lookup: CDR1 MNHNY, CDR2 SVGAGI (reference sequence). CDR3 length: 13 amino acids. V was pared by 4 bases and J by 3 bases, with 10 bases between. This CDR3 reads CASSSGSFYEQYF. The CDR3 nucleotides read TGTGCCAGCAGTTCCGGGTCCTTCTACGAGCAGTACTTC.

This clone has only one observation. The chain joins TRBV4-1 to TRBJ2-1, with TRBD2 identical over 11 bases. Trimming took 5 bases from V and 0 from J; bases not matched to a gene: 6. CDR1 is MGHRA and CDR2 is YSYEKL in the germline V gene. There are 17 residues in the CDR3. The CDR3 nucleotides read TGCGCCAGCAGCTCCGGGACTAGCGGTTACTCCTACAATGAGCAGTTCTTC. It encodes CASSSGTSGYSYNEQFF.

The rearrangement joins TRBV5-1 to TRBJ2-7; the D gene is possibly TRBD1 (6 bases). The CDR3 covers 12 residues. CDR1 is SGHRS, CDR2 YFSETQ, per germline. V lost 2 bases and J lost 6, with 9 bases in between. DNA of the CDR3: TGCGCCAGCAGCTTTGGGGGCGGCGAGCAGTACTTC. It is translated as CASSFGGGEQYF.

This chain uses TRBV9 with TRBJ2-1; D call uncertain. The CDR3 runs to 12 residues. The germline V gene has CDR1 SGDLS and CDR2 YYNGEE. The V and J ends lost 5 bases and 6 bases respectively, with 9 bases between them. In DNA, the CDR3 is TGTGCCAGCAGTGCTCTCGGCAATGAGCAGTTCTTC. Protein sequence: CASSALGNEQFF.

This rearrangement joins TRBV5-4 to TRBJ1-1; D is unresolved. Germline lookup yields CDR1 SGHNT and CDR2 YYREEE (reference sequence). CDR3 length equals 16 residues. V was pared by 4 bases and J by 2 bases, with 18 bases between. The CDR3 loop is CASSIFLGSSNTEAFF. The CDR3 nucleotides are TGTGCCAGCAGCATCTTTCTAGGGAGTTCCAACACTGAAGCTTTCTTT. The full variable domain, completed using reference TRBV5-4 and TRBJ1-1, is ETGVTQSPTHLIKTRGQQVTLRCSSQSGHNTVSWYQQALGQGPQFIFQYYREEENGRGNFPPRFSGLQFPNYSSELNVNALELDDSALYLCASSIFLGSSNTEAFFGQGTRLTVV.

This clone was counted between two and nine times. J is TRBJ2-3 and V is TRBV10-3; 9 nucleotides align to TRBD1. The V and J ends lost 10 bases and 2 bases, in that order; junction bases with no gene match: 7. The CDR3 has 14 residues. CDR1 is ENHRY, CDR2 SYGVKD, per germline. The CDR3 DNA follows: TGTGCCACGAAACAGGGGGCGAACACAGATACGCAGTATTTT. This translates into CATKQGANTDTQYF.

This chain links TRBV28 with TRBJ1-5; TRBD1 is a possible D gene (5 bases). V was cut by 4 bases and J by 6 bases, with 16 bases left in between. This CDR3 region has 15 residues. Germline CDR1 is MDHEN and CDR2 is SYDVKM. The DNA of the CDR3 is TGTGCCAGCAGTTCTATCCGACAGTCCGGTCAGCCCCAGCATTTT. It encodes CASSSIRQSGQPQHF.

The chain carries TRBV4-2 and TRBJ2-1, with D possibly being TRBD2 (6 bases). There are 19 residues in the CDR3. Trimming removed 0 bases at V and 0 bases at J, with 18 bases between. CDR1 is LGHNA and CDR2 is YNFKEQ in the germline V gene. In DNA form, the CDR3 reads TGTGCCAGCAGCCAAGATAGCCTCCGGGACTTTAGCTCCTACAATGAGCAGTTCTTC. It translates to CASSQDSLRDFSSYNEQFF.